The rows below give T cell receptor beta chains drawn from one sample of a study of response to subunit inactivated influenza vaccine. MiXCR, run by TCRdb on the RT-PCR reads, gives a single entry per CDR3 protein. The data hold about 310,000 distinct CDR3 sequences, with roughly 20% observed a single time. The sequencing used PBMCs from blood, collected less than 22 months after vaccination. These receptors were obtained from a man between 45 and 75 years old who received an inactivated influenza vaccine. Both conserved end residues are part of each CDR3.

V: TRBV21-1
CDR3: CASSKQGANEKLFF

V: TRBV14
CDR3: CASSRQGEGGYTF

V: TRBV19
CDR3: CATQLAGITDTQYF

V: TRBV12-5
CDR3: CASALRSGSAGTEAFF

V: TRBV20-1
CDR3: CSAGRQGANTEAFF

V: TRBV7-9
CDR3: CASSLEVGAEAFF

V: TRBV7-2
CDR3: CASSLARGRSYNEQFF

V: TRBV27
CDR3: CASSFSGFRSPLHF

V: TRBV24-1
CDR3: CATSDRTSASINTGELFF

V: TRBV7-9
CDR3: CASSLGDTNTEAFF

V: TRBV3-1
CDR3: CASSHSRATGELFF

V: TRBV24-1
CDR3: CATRGAGGNDNEQFF

V: TRBV20-1
CDR3: CSARGGAGTGGSGNTIYF

V: TRBV29-1
CDR3: CSVGQRNTEAFF

V: TRBV29-1
CDR3: CSPPPALSNQPQHF

V: TRBV29-1
CDR3: CSVLRDRGKETQYF